This T cell receptor beta chain was sequenced for a study of blood T cell dynamics during melanoma immunotherapy. Background on the study: Patients with metastatic melanoma got pembrolizumab or nivolumab-ipilimumab as first-line care. General study results and limits: The study could not tell melanoma-specific clones from general immune activation.

Every bulk PBMC sample received the same 350 ng of DNA. Only in-frame clones appear in the TCRdb table, and some are missing; sequencing was by immunoSEQ multiplex PCR. The data contain approximately 25,000 clones, 87% of them singletons. Trimming cost V 5 bases and J 5 bases; bases outside gene matches: 14. Germline V gene data show CDR1 as MNHEY and CDR2 as SMNVEV (reference sequence). CDR3 size: 16 residues. The sample's time point: pre-treatment baseline. Blood was drawn before treatment and at week 3 after checkpoint blockade. Regarding this clone: No antigen is known for it.

The TCR was taken from a human donor with melanoma. This sequence joins TRBV27 and TRBJ2-7, with 8 bases lining up with TRBD1. Sequences were derived from blood, sampled from a patient treated with checkpoint blockade. This chain's CDR3 is CASSRAVDRDPHEQYF. In DNA form, the CDR3 reads TGTGCCAGCAGTCGGGCCGTGGACAGGGACCCCCACGAGCAGTACTTC.